The rows below give T cell receptor beta chains drawn from one sample of a study of shared clonotypes between healthy human individuals. Sequencing was performed with immunoSEQ multiplex PCR; in TCRdb, only in-frame clones are kept and a portion is missing. The sample has some 2,000,000 clones, almost 96% seen once. Source material: naive CD4+ T cells sorted from blood. The receptors originated from a man aged 18 to 35 in good health. Each CDR3 is given with its conserved first and last residue. Fields, in order: D gene, J gene, CDR3 length, V gene, clone size, CDR3 DNA, CDR3 protein. D genes are given only for firm matches. Clone size is shown for a subset of rows, as once, few, many or a class of expanded clone.

d_gene: TRBD1
j_gene: TRBJ1-2
len: 16
v_gene: TRBV5-4
abundance: NA
CDR3nt: TGTGCCAGCAGCCCGGCCCTCCTGACAGGGGGCGATGGCTACACCTTC
CDR3aa: CASSPALLTGGDGYTF

d_gene: NA
j_gene: TRBJ2-1
len: 14
v_gene: TRBV9
abundance: NA
CDR3nt: TGTGCCAGCAGCGTCCGGGACTCCAACAATGAGCAGTTCTTC
CDR3aa: CASSVRDSNNEQFF

d_gene: NA
j_gene: TRBJ1-2
len: 14
v_gene: TRBV7-8
abundance: NA
CDR3nt: TGTGCCAGCAGCTTAGCAGGGAGGGGAGGAGGCTACACCTTC
CDR3aa: CASSLAGRGGGYTF

d_gene: TRBD2
j_gene: TRBJ2-3
len: 17
v_gene: TRBV2
abundance: once
CDR3nt: TGTGCCAGCAGTGAAGCTAAACTAGCGGGGGGCACAGATACGCAGTATTTT
CDR3aa: CASSEAKLAGGTDTQYF

d_gene: TRBD1
j_gene: TRBJ1-2
len: 15
v_gene: TRBV28
abundance: NA
CDR3nt: TGTGCCAGCAGCCCCAAGGACAGGATGTTTTATGGCTACACCTTC
CDR3aa: CASSPKDRMFYGYTF

d_gene: TRBD1
j_gene: TRBJ1-1
len: 13
v_gene: TRBV7-6
abundance: NA
CDR3nt: TGTGCCAGCAGCTTAGGACCACAGGGGGTCGCTTTCTTT
CDR3aa: CASSLGPQGVAFF

d_gene: NA
j_gene: TRBJ1-4
len: 14
v_gene: TRBV5-1
abundance: NA
CDR3nt: TGCGCCAGCAGTGGGGGCTCAACTAATGAAAAACTGTTTTTT
CDR3aa: CASSGGSTNEKLFF

d_gene: TRBD1
j_gene: TRBJ1-3
len: 15
v_gene: TRBV19
abundance: NA
CDR3nt: TGTGCCAGTAGTCGACAGGGAAGCTCTGGAAACACCATATATTTT
CDR3aa: CASSRQGSSGNTIYF

d_gene: TRBD2
j_gene: TRBJ2-5
len: 15
v_gene: TRBV5-4
abundance: NA
CDR3nt: TGTGCCAGCAGCTTGATTAGCGGGGGGCCAGAGACCCAGTACTTC
CDR3aa: CASSLISGGPETQYF

d_gene: TRBD1
j_gene: TRBJ1-2
len: 14
v_gene: TRBV6-4
abundance: NA
CDR3nt: TGTGCCAGCAGCGATCGACAGGGTTTAGGAGGCTACACCTTC
CDR3aa: CASSDRQGLGGYTF

d_gene: NA
j_gene: TRBJ1-5
len: 12
v_gene: TRBV15
abundance: NA
CDR3nt: TGTGCCACCAGAGTTAGCAATCAGCCCCAGCATTTT
CDR3aa: CATRVSNQPQHF

d_gene: TRBD1
j_gene: TRBJ1-1
len: 17
v_gene: TRBV27
abundance: NA
CDR3nt: TGTGCCAGCAGTTTCAACAGGGGCGTCTTTTGGGACACTGAAGCTTTCTTT
CDR3aa: CASSFNRGVFWDTEAFF

d_gene: TRBD2
j_gene: TRBJ2-7
len: 15
v_gene: TRBV28
abundance: NA
CDR3nt: TGTGCCAGCTGTTTAACCTCTAGCGGGAGCGGCGAGCAGTACTTC
CDR3aa: CASCLTSSGSGEQYF

d_gene: NA
j_gene: TRBJ1-5
len: 13
v_gene: TRBV11-2
abundance: NA
CDR3nt: TGTGCCAGCAGCTCCCATGGCAATCAGCCCCAGCATTTT
CDR3aa: CASSSHGNQPQHF

d_gene: NA
j_gene: TRBJ1-6
len: 14
v_gene: TRBV4-2
abundance: NA
CDR3nt: TGTGCCAGCAGCCAAGAACCACGTGGGTCGCCCCTCCACTTT
CDR3aa: CASSQEPRGSPLHF

d_gene: NA
j_gene: TRBJ2-2
len: 17
v_gene: TRBV10-3
abundance: NA
CDR3nt: TGTGCCATCAGTGAGGGGACTGAGAGGGTTGACGATCCGGAGCTGTTTTTT
CDR3aa: CAISEGTERVDDPELFF

d_gene: TRBD2
j_gene: TRBJ2-1
len: 16
v_gene: TRBV7-9
abundance: NA
CDR3nt: TGTGCCAGCAGCTTCGCGCTAGCGGCCACCTACAATGAGCAGTTCTTC
CDR3aa: CASSFALAATYNEQFF

d_gene: NA
j_gene: TRBJ2-3
len: 15
v_gene: TRBV5-6
abundance: once
CDR3nt: TGTGCCAGCAGCTTCGCGGGGACTAGCACAGATACGCAGTATTTT
CDR3aa: CASSFAGTSTDTQYF

d_gene: NA
j_gene: TRBJ2-3
len: 14
v_gene: TRBV7-2
abundance: NA
CDR3nt: TGTGCCAGCAGCTTAGTATATTCGGAGTATACGCAGTATTTT
CDR3aa: CASSLVYSEYTQYF

d_gene: NA
j_gene: TRBJ2-6
len: 15
v_gene: TRBV2
abundance: NA
CDR3nt: TGTGCCAGCAGTACAGCTCCCTCTGGGGCCAACGTCCTGACTTTC
CDR3aa: CASSTAPSGANVLTF

d_gene: TRBD1
j_gene: TRBJ1-2
len: 15
v_gene: TRBV25-1
abundance: NA
CDR3nt: TGTGCCAGCAGTGACCCCTCCGGGACAGCTCATGGCTACACCTTC
CDR3aa: CASSDPSGTAHGYTF

d_gene: NA
j_gene: TRBJ1-3
len: 18
v_gene: TRBV7-8
abundance: NA
CDR3nt: TGTGCCAGCAGCTTAGGGAGGGGACTCCGTAGCTCTGGAAACACCATATATTTT
CDR3aa: CASSLGRGLRSSGNTIYF

d_gene: NA
j_gene: TRBJ2-7
len: 14
v_gene: TRBV4-3
abundance: NA
CDR3nt: TGCGCCAGCAGCCAGGGCCGGGCTGTCTACGAGCAGTACTTC
CDR3aa: CASSQGRAVYEQYF

d_gene: NA
j_gene: TRBJ2-7
len: 15
v_gene: TRBV19
abundance: once
CDR3nt: TGTGCCAGTAGTATTCAGGGGAACAAAGCCTACGAGCAGTACTTC
CDR3aa: CASSIQGNKAYEQYF

d_gene: TRBD1
j_gene: TRBJ2-3
len: 17
v_gene: TRBV9
abundance: NA
CDR3nt: TGTGCCAGCAGCGCCCTGGGACAGGGGTCAATCACAGATACGCAGTATTTT
CDR3aa: CASSALGQGSITDTQYF

d_gene: TRBD1
j_gene: TRBJ1-2
len: 14
v_gene: TRBV7-9
abundance: once
CDR3nt: TGTGCCAGCAGCTTAGCCGAGGACAGGGATGGCTACACCTTC
CDR3aa: CASSLAEDRDGYTF

d_gene: NA
j_gene: TRBJ2-2
len: 15
v_gene: TRBV4-1
abundance: NA
CDR3nt: TGCGCCAGCAGCCCCCTAGTAGGCGGGTCCGGGGAGCTGTTTTTT
CDR3aa: CASSPLVGGSGELFF

d_gene: NA
j_gene: TRBJ1-6
len: 15
v_gene: TRBV6-5
abundance: NA
CDR3nt: TGTGCCAGCAGTTACGGAGGTCAGACTAATTCACCCCTCCACTTT
CDR3aa: CASSYGGQTNSPLHF

d_gene: NA
j_gene: TRBJ1-2
len: 15
v_gene: TRBV6-1
abundance: NA
CDR3nt: TGTGCCAGCAGTGAAGGGTCGGGCAGGGGACATGGCTACACCTTC
CDR3aa: CASSEGSGRGHGYTF

d_gene: NA
j_gene: TRBJ2-4
len: 17
v_gene: TRBV9
abundance: NA
CDR3nt: TGTGCCAGCAGCGTAGACCCAGGGGGGTTTGTCAAAAACATTCAGTACTTC
CDR3aa: CASSVDPGGFVKNIQYF

d_gene: NA
j_gene: TRBJ2-6
len: 16
v_gene: TRBV4-1
abundance: NA
CDR3nt: TGCGCCAGCAGCCAAGATCAGGGCCCTGGGGCCAACGTCCTGACTTTC
CDR3aa: CASSQDQGPGANVLTF

d_gene: TRBD2
j_gene: TRBJ2-7
len: 17
v_gene: TRBV9
abundance: NA
CDR3nt: TGTGCCAGCGGTCCGGGAGGGCCTCCGTTAGTCCCCTACGAGCAGTACTTC
CDR3aa: CASGPGGPPLVPYEQYF

d_gene: NA
j_gene: TRBJ2-2
len: 14
v_gene: TRBV25-1
abundance: few
CDR3nt: TGTGCCAGCAGTGAATATAGGGGCACCGGGGAGCTGTTTTTT
CDR3aa: CASSEYRGTGELFF

d_gene: TRBD1
j_gene: TRBJ1-3
len: 14
v_gene: TRBV19
abundance: NA
CDR3nt: TGTGCCAGTAGAGGGACAGGGCCCGGAAACACCATATATTTT
CDR3aa: CASRGTGPGNTIYF

d_gene: NA
j_gene: TRBJ1-1
len: 15
v_gene: TRBV18
abundance: NA
CDR3nt: TGTGCCAGCTCACCCCTGACAGAGCAGGGTAGTGAAGCTTTCTTT
CDR3aa: CASSPLTEQGSEAFF

d_gene: NA
j_gene: TRBJ2-7
len: 13
v_gene: TRBV5-1
abundance: NA
CDR3nt: TGCGCCAGTACCAGTGATAACTCCTACGAGCAGTACTTC
CDR3aa: CASTSDNSYEQYF

d_gene: TRBD2
j_gene: TRBJ2-1
len: 15
v_gene: TRBV6-5
abundance: NA
CDR3nt: TGTGCCAGCAGCATGACTAGCGGGGGACACAATGAGCAGTTCTTC
CDR3aa: CASSMTSGGHNEQFF

d_gene: NA
j_gene: TRBJ1-5
len: 15
v_gene: TRBV5-6
abundance: NA
CDR3nt: TGTGCCAGCAGCTTGCGGGGGCCTAGCAATCAGCCCCAGCATTTT
CDR3aa: CASSLRGPSNQPQHF

d_gene: TRBD1
j_gene: TRBJ2-7
len: 14
v_gene: TRBV2
abundance: NA
CDR3nt: TGTGCCAGCATGGGGCAGGGGGCTATCTACGAGCAGTACTTC
CDR3aa: CASMGQGAIYEQYF

d_gene: TRBD2
j_gene: TRBJ2-3
len: 15
v_gene: TRBV7-9
abundance: NA
CDR3nt: TGTGCGTCCGGGGGGACTAGCGGGAAGGTAGATACGCAGTATTTT
CDR3aa: CASGGTSGKVDTQYF

d_gene: NA
j_gene: TRBJ1-2
len: 13
v_gene: TRBV2
abundance: NA
CDR3nt: TGTGCCAGCAGCGAGGTCCAAGTCTATGGCTACACCTTC
CDR3aa: CASSEVQVYGYTF

d_gene: NA
j_gene: TRBJ1-5
len: 13
v_gene: TRBV2
abundance: few
CDR3nt: TGTGCCAGCAGTGGTCAGTTCAATCAGCCCCAGCATTTT
CDR3aa: CASSGQFNQPQHF

d_gene: TRBD1
j_gene: TRBJ1-5
len: 14
v_gene: TRBV30
abundance: NA
CDR3nt: TGTGCCTGGAGTGGGGGGACAGACAATCAGCCCCAGCATTTT
CDR3aa: CAWSGGTDNQPQHF

d_gene: NA
j_gene: TRBJ2-5
len: 16
v_gene: TRBV7-6
abundance: NA
CDR3nt: TGTGCCAGCAGCTTATTCGGACAGAACGTCCAAGAGACCCAGTACTTC
CDR3aa: CASSLFGQNVQETQYF

d_gene: NA
j_gene: TRBJ2-7
len: 16
v_gene: TRBV6-5
abundance: NA
CDR3nt: TGTGCCAGCAGTTACGCCTATACCTTAAGCCCCTACGAGCAGTACTTC
CDR3aa: CASSYAYTLSPYEQYF

d_gene: NA
j_gene: TRBJ1-2
len: 12
v_gene: TRBV28
abundance: NA
CDR3nt: TGTGCCAGCAGCCTCTCGAACTATTTCTACACCTTC
CDR3aa: CASSLSNYFYTF

d_gene: TRBD2
j_gene: TRBJ2-6
len: 15
v_gene: TRBV30
abundance: NA
CDR3nt: TGTGCCTGGAGGGGGGGGGTGGCTGGGGCCAACGTCCTGACTTTC
CDR3aa: CAWRGGVAGANVLTF

d_gene: TRBD2
j_gene: TRBJ2-1
len: 17
v_gene: TRBV27
abundance: few
CDR3nt: TGTGCCAGCAGTTTACCAAAGACTAGCGGAACCTACAATGAGCAGTTCTTC
CDR3aa: CASSLPKTSGTYNEQFF

d_gene: NA
j_gene: TRBJ2-3
len: 14
v_gene: TRBV10-3
abundance: NA
CDR3nt: TGTGCCATCAGTGAGAGAAATGCGGGGGATACGCAGTATTTT
CDR3aa: CAISERNAGDTQYF